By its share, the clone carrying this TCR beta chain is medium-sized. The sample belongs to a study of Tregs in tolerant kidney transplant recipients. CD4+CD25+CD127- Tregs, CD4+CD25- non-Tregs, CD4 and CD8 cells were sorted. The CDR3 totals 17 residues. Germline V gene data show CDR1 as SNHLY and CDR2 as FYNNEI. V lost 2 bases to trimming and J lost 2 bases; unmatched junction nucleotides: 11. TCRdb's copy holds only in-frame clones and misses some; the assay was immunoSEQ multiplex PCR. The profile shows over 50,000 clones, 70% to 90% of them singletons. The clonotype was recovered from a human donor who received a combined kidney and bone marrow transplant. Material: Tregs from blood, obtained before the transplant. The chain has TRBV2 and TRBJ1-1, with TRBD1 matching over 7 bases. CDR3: CASSESETGPNNTEAFF. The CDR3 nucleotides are TGTGCCAGCAGTGAAAGTGAGACAGGGCCAAATAACACTGAAGCTTTCTTT.